This T cell receptor beta chain was found in a study of OX40 agonist ivuxolimab in advanced cancers. Study-wide background: Patients received the agonistic anti-OX40 (CD134) antibody ivuxolimab. Hepatocellular carcinoma, melanoma, renal cell or head and neck cancer was diagnosed in the dose-escalation patients.

Trimming removed 6 bases at V and 5 bases at J, with 10 bases between. Germline V CDR1 and CDR2: DFQATT, SNEGSKA (reference sequence). This CDR3 has 11 residues. A remark on this clone: Its antigen is unidentified.

Libraries were prepared by immunoSEQ multiplex PCR; TCRdb keeps only in-frame clonotypes and omits some of them. The table records some 64,000 clones, 87% of them present only once. Study observations and caveats: Blood T cells, both CD4+ and CD8+, expanded clonally by week 6 at 0.1 to 3.0 mg/kg.

The material was CD4+ or CD8+ T cells sorted from blood, obtained in a trial of the OX40 agonist ivuxolimab. The rearrangement joins TRBV20-1 to TRBJ2-5; D call uncertain. The clonotype originates from an adult with an advanced solid tumor such as melanoma, head and neck, liver or kidney cancer. The CDR3 protein is CSAPRPETQYF. CDR3 nucleotides: TGCAGTGCCCCTCGCCCGGAGACCCAGTACTTC.